One and the same sample provided the 21 T cell receptor beta chains below, sequenced in a study of T-cell reconstitution after alpha-beta-depleted transplantation in children. Unique molecular identifiers were used to barcode this TCRbeta library. TCRdb independently ran MiXCR on the PCR reads; one entry per CDR3 protein. The sample has 550,000 to 800,000 distinct CDR3 sequences, approximately 14% seen once. Sequences were derived from PBMCs, sampled before TCRalphabeta/CD19-depleted stem cell transplant. These receptors all stem from a girl aged 2 to 9 with congenital amegakaryocytic thrombocytopenia, due to receive a stem cell transplant.

This clonotype was observed at least ten times. The J gene is TRBJ2-3, the V gene TRBV20-1; D call uncertain. Germline CDR1 is DFQATT and CDR2 is SNEGSKA (reference sequence). This CDR3 spans 10 amino acids. The CDR3 is CSLHGDTQYF. Here the CDR3 DNA reads TGCAGCCTCCATGGAGATACGCAGTATTTT.

This clonotype appeared a few times. The chain couples TRBV25-1 to TRBJ2-1, with a weak D call TRBD2 (6 bases). From germline, CDR1 is MGHDK and CDR2 SYGVNS. This CDR3 comprises 14 residues. The germline V and J ends were trimmed by 0 bases and 8 bases, with 11 bases remaining between them. The CDR3 DNA reads as TGTGCCAGCAGTGAATATTCGGAGGGGTATGAGCAGTTCTTC. Protein product: CASSEYSEGYEQFF.

This clonotype occurred many times. The V call is TRBV29-1, the J call TRBJ2-7, with 8 positions matching TRBD1. The CDR3 contains 12 residues. The junction had 3 bases not matched to a gene; V was cut back by 7 bases and J by 1 base. Per germline, CDR1 SQVTM and CDR2 ANQGSEA. The CDR3 is CSGGQGSYEQYF. The CDR3 DNA reads as TGCAGCGGTGGACAGGGTTCCTACGAGCAGTACTTC.

The chain couples TRBV7-9 to TRBJ2-7, with a weak D call TRBD2 (7 bases). Per germline, CDR1 SEHNR and CDR2 FQNEAQ (reference sequence). Between the trimmed V and J ends, which lost 2 bases and 2 bases, there was a span of 13 bases. This CDR3 spans 15 amino acids. The CDR3 DNA is TGTGCCAGCAGCTTATTGAGGGGGGGCACCTACGAGCAGTACTTC. Amino acids: CASSLLRGGTYEQYF. Complete variable domain (other parts from reference TRBV7-9 and TRBJ2-7): DTGVSQNPRHKITKRGQNVTFRCDPISEHNRLYWYRQTLGQGPEFLTYFQNEAQLEKSRLLSDRFSAERPKGSFSTLEIQRTEQGDSAMYLCASSLLRGGTYEQYFGPGTRLTVT.

Ten or more counts support this clonotype. This chain joins TRBV29-1 and TRBJ2-7, with 10 bases identical to TRBD1. Germline V gene sequence: CDR1 SQVTM, CDR2 ANQGSEA. The V segment lost 6 bases and the J segment 6 bases; nucleotides outside the gene matches: 5. The CDR3 totals 12 residues. CDR3 bases: TGCAGCGTCCGACAGGGGGCAGGCGAGCAGTACTTC. Protein product: CSVRQGAGEQYF.

The CDR3 region is CASSPHGRDSYTF. CDR3 bases: TGCGCCAGCAGTCCACACGGACGGGATAGCTACACCTTC. The chain uses TRBV4-1 and TRBJ1-2, with unresolved D. CDR3 length: 13 residues. Germline V gene data show CDR1 as MGHRA and CDR2 as YSYEKL. V lost 6 bases, J lost 9 bases, and 17 bases lay in between.

The chain uses TRBV5-1 and TRBJ2-6, with a tentative D call TRBD2 (6 bases). Germline-derived CDR1 and CDR2 are SGHRS and YFSETQ. CDR3 size: 16 residues. Trimming removed 0 bases at V and 1 base at J, with 8 bases between. The CDR3: CASSLGTKSGANVLTF. CDR3 DNA: TGCGCCAGCAGCTTGGGGACTAAATCTGGGGCCAACGTCCTGACTTTC.

This clonotype was counted a few times. V usage is TRBV5-6 and J usage is TRBJ1-2; D unresolved. CDR1 and CDR2 from the germline V gene are SGHDT and YYEEEE. Between the trimmed V and J ends, which lost 0 bases and 2 bases, there was a span of 5 bases. This CDR3 region has 13 residues. CDR3 protein: CASSLVHNYGYTF. CDR3 nucleotides: TGTGCCAGCAGCTTGGTACACAACTATGGCTACACCTTC. The entire variable domain, with the rest obtained from reference TRBV5-6 and TRBJ1-2, is as follows: DAGVTQSPTHLIKTRGQQVTLRCSPKSGHDTVSWYQQALGQGPQFIFQYYEEEERQRGNFPDRFSGHQFPNYSSELNVNALLLGDSALYLCASSLVHNYGYTFGSGTRLTVV.

The gene calls are TRBV24-1 and TRBJ2-1, with 9 bases matching TRBD1. V gave up 6 bases and J gave up 2 bases; unmatched junction bases: 10. The CDR3 is made up of 17 amino acids. Germline CDR1 and CDR2: KGHDR and SFDVKD. The CDR3 protein is CATSIQQGAVPYNEQFF. CDR3 sequence (DNA): TGTGCCACCAGTATACAACAGGGGGCCGTTCCCTACAATGAGCAGTTCTTC.

V usage is TRBV3-1 and J usage is TRBJ2-3; 7 nucleotides agree with TRBD1. The CDR3 totals 20 residues. Unmatched junction bases numbered 21, after V lost 1 base and J lost 5 bases. Germline CDR1 LGHDT, CDR2 YNNKEL (reference sequence). This CDR3 is CASSQVPLLVNGQDGDTQYF. CDR3 in DNA: TGTGCCAGCAGCCAAGTCCCCCTCCTGGTAAACGGACAGGATGGAGATACGCAGTATTTT.

The V call is TRBV7-3, the J call TRBJ2-2; 11 bases align to TRBD1. This CDR3 contains 17 residues. With V trimmed by 3 bases and J by 2 bases, 5 bases remained unmatched. The germline V gene has CDR1 SGHTA and CDR2 FQGTGA. CDR3 bases: TGTGCCAGCAGCTTCCCGGACAGGGGGCAAAACACCGGGGAGCTGTTTTTT. Its translation is CASSFPDRGQNTGELFF.

The CDR3 spells CASSSPGPAVYNEQFF. In DNA form, the CDR3 reads TGTGCCAGCAGCTCACCGGGACCAGCCGTATACAATGAGCAGTTCTTC. The rearrangement links TRBV11-2 to TRBJ2-1; D tentatively fits TRBD1 or TRBD2 (5 bases each). The ends were cut back, 4 bases at V and 4 bases at J, with 17 bases in the middle. Germline V gives CDR1 SGHAT, CDR2 FQNNGV. This CDR3 spans 16 amino acids. Full variable domain (remainder filled in from reference TRBV11-2 and TRBJ2-1): EAGVAQSPRYKIIEKRQSVAFWCNPISGHATLYWYQQILGQGPKLLIQFQNNGVVDDSQLPKDRFSAERLKGVDSTLKIQPAKLEDSAVYLCASSSPGPAVYNEQFFGPGTRLTVL.

This clonotype was counted a single time. The chain combines TRBV6-4 with TRBJ2-1; 7 positions match TRBD1. Germline CDR1 reads MRHNA; CDR2 reads SNTAGT. This CDR3 is 18 amino acids long. V lost 1 base, J lost 8 bases, and 17 bases stayed unmatched. CDR3 protein: CASSDWTGEVLGGDEQFF. The CDR3 nucleotides read TGTGCCAGCAGTGACTGGACAGGAGAAGTCCTCGGTGGGGATGAGCAGTTCTTC.

This clonotype was counted at least ten times. The genes are TRBV28 and TRBJ2-3; 7 bases fit TRBD2. CDR1 is MDHEN and CDR2 is SYDVKM in the germline V gene. The ends lost 6 bases at V and 0 bases at J; junction bases unmatched: 6. CDR3 length: 15 residues. In DNA form, the CDR3 reads TGTGCCAGCAGAAGACCGGGACTAAGCACAGATACGCAGTATTTT. It encodes CASRRPGLSTDTQYF. Complete variable domain (other parts from reference TRBV28 and TRBJ2-3): DVKVTQSSRYLVKRTGEKVFLECVQDMDHENMFWYRQDPGLGLRLIYFSYDVKMKEKGDIPEGYSVSREKKERFSLILESASTNQTSMYLCASRRPGLSTDTQYFGPGTRLTVL.

This clonotype was seen a few times. This chain connects TRBV29-1 to TRBJ2-2, with TRBD1 identical over 9 bases. There are 14 residues in the CDR3. CDR1 SQVTM and CDR2 ANQGSEA come from the germline V gene. V shed 7 bases, J shed 4 bases, and the junction held 7 bases outside the gene matches. The CDR3 DNA follows: TGCAGCGCAGAGGACAGGGGTGGCACCGGGGAGCTGTTTTTT. This gives the protein CSAEDRGGTGELFF.

This clonotype was seen at least ten times. The genes are TRBV12-3 or TRBV12-4 and TRBJ2-1, with 7 positions matching TRBD1. The junction had 8 bases not matched to a gene; V was cut back by 6 bases and J by 0 bases. The length of the CDR3 is 16 residues. Written as DNA, the CDR3 is TGTGCCAGCAGATCCCACGGGACAGCCTCCTACAATGAGCAGTTCTTC. Amino acids: CASRSHGTASYNEQFF.

This clonotype has at least ten counts. The rearrangement uses TRBV5-1 and TRBJ2-1; 13 bases match TRBD2. V lost 7 bases and J lost 4; bases outside the gene matches: 5. The CDR3 loop spans 15 amino acids. Per germline, CDR1 SGHRS and CDR2 YFSETQ. In DNA, the CDR3 is TGCGCCAGCCGATGGACTAGCGGGAGTTACAATGAGCAGTTCTTC. Translation: CASRWTSGSYNEQFF.

This clonotype was recorded many times. The chain has TRBV12-3 or TRBV12-4 and TRBJ2-7, with a weak D call TRBD1 (6 bases). This CDR3 contains 14 residues. V lost 6 bases to trimming and J lost 0 bases, with 12 bases between them. The CDR3 bases are TGTGCCAGCAGCGCCCGGACAGTCTCCTACGAGCAGTACTTC. This translates into CASSARTVSYEQYF.

A single count supports this clonotype. V and J are TRBV5-1 and TRBJ2-3, with D uncertain. V lost 1 base, J lost 6 bases, and 12 bases lay in between. This CDR3 is built from 14 residues. Germline CDR1 SGHRS, CDR2 YFSETQ. This CDR3 is CASSLSEPVDTQYF. The DNA of the CDR3 is TGCGCCAGCAGCTTGTCGGAGCCGGTGGATACGCAGTATTTT.

The chain employs TRBV7-9 and TRBJ2-5; 8 bases are shared with TRBD1. CDR1 is SEHNR, CDR2 FQNEAQ, per germline (reference sequence). The CDR3 has 16 amino acids. Losses at the gene ends were 1 base for V and 3 bases for J; bases not matched to a gene: 7. The CDR3 spells CASSLVGTGIEETQYF. The CDR3 DNA reads TGTGCCAGCAGCTTAGTCGGGACAGGAATCGAAGAGACCCAGTACTTC. Using reference TRBV7-9 and TRBJ2-5 for the parts outside the CDR3, the full variable domain is DTGVSQNPRHKITKRGQNVTFRCDPISEHNRLYWYRQTLGQGPEFLTYFQNEAQLEKSRLLSDRFSAERPKGSFSTLEIQRTEQGDSAMYLCASSLVGTGIEETQYFGPGTRLLVL.

This clonotype occurred many times. This chain links TRBV5-1 with TRBJ1-1; D ambiguous. With 0 bases removed from V and 0 bases from J, the gap between germline ends came to 9 bases. The CDR3 consists of 15 residues. Germline CDR1 is SGHRS and CDR2 is YFSETQ. The CDR3 sequence: CASSLETRMNTEAFF. CDR3 nucleotide sequence: TGCGCCAGCAGCTTGGAAACCCGGATGAACACTGAAGCTTTCTTT.